The rows below give T cell receptor beta chains drawn from one sample of a study of CD8 T cells in Susac syndrome. TCRdb re-derived calls from the immunoSEQ multiplex PCR reads in MiXCR, one entry per CDR3 protein. Of under 200,000 distinct CDR3 sequences in the sample, 90% to 95% are singletons; the top ten hold 0.08%. Sequencing was done on a sample of CD4+ T cells from PBMCs. These receptors were obtained from a human donor in good health. The CDR3 runs from the conserved cysteine through the conserved F or W. The D gene is left open where the match is weak. Some rows mark clone size as missing; the rest say once, few, many or name a class of expanded clone.

>TRBD1|TRBV7-2|TRBJ2-4|.
CASSNDRGQLAKNIQYF
TGTGCCAGCAGCAACGACAGGGGGCAACTAGCCAAAAACATTCAGTACTTC
>TRBD1|TRBV7-2|TRBJ1-4|.
CASSLDSASAGGYEKLFF
TGTGCCAGCAGCTTAGACTCCGCCTCGGCAGGGGGTTACGAAAAACTGTTTTTT
>TRBD1|TRBV18|TRBJ1-1|.
CASSPTGLVFSGTEAFF
TGTGCCAGCTCACCGACAGGGTTAGTGTTTAGTGGCACTGAAGCTTTCTTT
>.|TRBV29-1|TRBJ2-3|.
CSVGGFGTDTQYF
TGCAGCGTTGGAGGGTTTGGCACAGATACGCAGTATTTT
>.|TRBV20-1|TRBJ1-1|.
CSASDRTSEAFF
TGCAGTGCTAGTGACAGGACCTCGGAAGCTTTCTTT
>.|TRBV7-2|TRBJ2-2|.
CASSLEQNTGELFF
TGTGCCAGCAGCTTAGAACAGAACACCGGGGAGCTGTTTTTT
>.|TRBV5-1|TRBJ2-7|.
CASSTGSDEQYF
TGCGCCAGCAGTACAGGGTCCGACGAGCAGTACTTC
>.|TRBV5-1|TRBJ2-5|.
CASSPGHGIQETQYF
TGCGCCAGCAGCCCGGGACACGGCATCCAAGAGACCCAGTACTTC
>.|TRBV7-2|TRBJ1-2|.
CASSIGTGRANYGYTF
TGTGCCAGCAGCATAGGTACAGGGAGGGCTAACTATGGCTACACCTTC
>.|TRBV6-5|TRBJ2-2|.
CASSYSGAGYTGELFF
TGTGCCAGCAGTTACTCTGGGGCAGGGTACACCGGGGAGCTGTTTTTT
>.|TRBV29-1|TRBJ2-3|.
CSVVVRAGLTDTQYF
TGCAGCGTTGTAGTTAGGGCTGGGTTAACAGATACGCAGTATTTT
>TRBD2|TRBV28|TRBJ2-2|once
CASSMPGLAGVSTGELFF
TGTGCCAGCAGTATGCCGGGACTAGCGGGAGTTAGCACCGGGGAGCTGTTTTTT
>.|TRBV7-2|TRBJ1-1|few
CASSRDRVNTEAFF
TGTGCCAGCAGTCGGGACCGAGTGAACACTGAAGCTTTCTTT
>.|TRBV20-1|TRBJ2-5|.
CSARPDGQETQYF
TGCAGTGCTAGGCCCGACGGACAAGAGACCCAGTACTTC
>.|TRBV2|TRBJ1-1|.
CASSEVWRGAFF
TGTGCCAGCAGTGAAGTTTGGAGGGGTGCTTTCTTT
>.|TRBV9|TRBJ2-2|.
CASSVSREAGELFF
TGTGCCAGCAGCGTAAGCAGGGAAGCCGGGGAGCTGTTTTTT
>TRBD1|TRBV2|TRBJ1-5|.
CASSGAPGQTNQPQHF
TGTGCCAGCAGTGGGGCCCCGGGACAGACTAATCAGCCCCAGCATTTT